This TCR beta chain was identified in a study of T-cell reconstitution after alpha-beta-depleted transplantation in children. This clonotype has a count of ten or more. CDR1 and CDR2 (germline): MDHEN, SYDVKM. Trimming took off 7 bases at V and 4 bases at J, with 22 bases between the two ends. The CDR3 totals 17 residues. During its preparation, the TCRbeta library received unique molecular identifiers. MiXCR, applied by TCRdb to the PCR reads, yields one record per CDR3 protein. The sample includes about 110,000 distinct CDR3 sequences, about 6.4% of them seen just once. The V call is TRBV28, the J call TRBJ2-2, with D possibly TRBD2 on 5 matching bases. The starting material was PBMCs, mostly from graft donor cells, obtained 360 days after TCRalphabeta/CD19-depleted stem cell transplant. This receptor was taken from a male patient aged 2-15 years who had a stem cell transplant for acute lymphoblastic leukemia, so the T cells may come from the graft donor. The CDR3 reads CASTSGGAPAGTGELFF. The DNA of the CDR3 is TGTGCCAGCACCTCCGGAGGCGCCCCGGCGGGCACCGGGGAGCTGTTTTTT. Together with reference TRBV28 and TRBJ2-2, the CDR3 gives the full variable domain: DVKVTQSSRYLVKRTGEKVFLECVQDMDHENMFWYRQDPGLGLRLIYFSYDVKMKEKGDIPEGYSVSREKKERFSLILESASTNQTSMYLCASTSGGAPAGTGELFFGEGSRLTVL.